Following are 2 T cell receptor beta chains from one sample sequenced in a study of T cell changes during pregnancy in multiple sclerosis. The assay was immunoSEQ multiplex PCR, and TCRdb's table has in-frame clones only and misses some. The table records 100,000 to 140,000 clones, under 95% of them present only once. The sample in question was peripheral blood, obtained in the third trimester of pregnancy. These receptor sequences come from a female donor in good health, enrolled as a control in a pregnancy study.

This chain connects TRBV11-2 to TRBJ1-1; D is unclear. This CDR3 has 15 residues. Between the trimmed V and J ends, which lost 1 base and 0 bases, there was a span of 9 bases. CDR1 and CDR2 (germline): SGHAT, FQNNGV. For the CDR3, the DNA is TGTGCCAGCAGCTTAGTTAACGGGTTGAACACTGAAGCTTTCTTT. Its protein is CASSLVNGLNTEAFF.

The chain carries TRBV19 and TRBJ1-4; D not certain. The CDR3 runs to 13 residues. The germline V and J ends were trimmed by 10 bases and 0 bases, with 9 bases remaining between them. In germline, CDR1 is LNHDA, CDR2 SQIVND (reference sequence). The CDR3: CATRSATNEKLFF. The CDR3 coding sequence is TGTGCCACCCGATCGGCAACTAATGAAAAACTGTTTTTT.